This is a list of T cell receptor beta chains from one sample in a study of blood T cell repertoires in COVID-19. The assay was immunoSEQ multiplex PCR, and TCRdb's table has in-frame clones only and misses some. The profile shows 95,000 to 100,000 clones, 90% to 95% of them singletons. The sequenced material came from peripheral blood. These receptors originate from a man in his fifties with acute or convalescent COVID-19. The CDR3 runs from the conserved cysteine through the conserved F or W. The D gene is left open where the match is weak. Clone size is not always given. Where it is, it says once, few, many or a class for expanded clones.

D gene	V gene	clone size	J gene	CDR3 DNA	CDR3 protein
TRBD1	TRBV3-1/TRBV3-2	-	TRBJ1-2	TGTGCCAGCAGCCCCTACGGGCGGGACAGGGGGCGAGGTGGCTACACCTTC	CASSPYGRDRGRGGYTF
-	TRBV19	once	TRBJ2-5	TGTGCCAGTAGTTTCCTGGGGGCCCAGGAGACCCAGTACTTC	CASSFLGAQETQYF
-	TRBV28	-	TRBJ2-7	TGTGCCAGCAGTTTAGTTCAGGGGCAAATCCACGAGCAGTACTTC	CASSLVQGQIHEQYF
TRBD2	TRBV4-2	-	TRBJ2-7	TGTGCCAGCAGCCAAGGAAGTCTAGCGGGGGGAGTCCCCTACGAGCAGTACTTC	CASSQGSLAGGVPYEQYF
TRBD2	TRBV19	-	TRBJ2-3	TGTGCCAGTAGTATAGACCTACTAGGACTAGCGGGGGGTACGCAGTATTTT	CASSIDLLGLAGGTQYF
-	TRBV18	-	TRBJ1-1	TGTGCCAGCTCACCACTAGGGGAATGGACTGAAGCTTTCTTT	CASSPLGEWTEAFF
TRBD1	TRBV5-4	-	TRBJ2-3	TGTGCCAGCAGCCTCGCCTGGACAGGGAAGAGCACAGATACGCAGTATTTT	CASSLAWTGKSTDTQYF
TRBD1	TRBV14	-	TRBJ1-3	TGTGCCAGCAGCCCGCGACAGGGGTTGGGAAACACCATATATTTT	CASSPRQGLGNTIYF
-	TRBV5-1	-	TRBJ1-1	TGCGCCAGCAGTAAGATGGCGGGGGTGAACACTGAAGCTTTCTTT	CASSKMAGVNTEAFF
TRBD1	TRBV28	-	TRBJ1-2	TGTGCCAGCAGTTTATGGGGACAGGGGCGCACCTATGGCTACACCTTC	CASSLWGQGRTYGYTF
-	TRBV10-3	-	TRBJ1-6	TGTGCCATCAGTCAACAGGCACCCTCGGATAATTCACCCCTCCACTTT	CAISQQAPSDNSPLHF
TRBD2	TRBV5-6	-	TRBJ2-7	TGTGCCAGCAGCCACCCGACTAGCGGATCCTACGAGCAGTACTTC	CASSHPTSGSYEQYF
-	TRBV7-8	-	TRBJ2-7	TGTGCCAGCAGCTTAGCGCGCGGCTCGGCCTACGAGCAGTACTTC	CASSLARGSAYEQYF
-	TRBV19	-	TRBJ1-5	TGTGCCAGTAGTATGGGGGGGAACAATCAGCCCCAGCATTTT	CASSMGGNNQPQHF
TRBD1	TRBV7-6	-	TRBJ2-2	TGTGCCAGCAGCTCGGGACAGGGGATAACCGGGGAGCTGTTTTTT	CASSSGQGITGELFF
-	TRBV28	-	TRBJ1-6	TGTGCCAGCAGTTCCCCGGGTGGGAATTCACCCCTCCACTTT	CASSSPGGNSPLHF
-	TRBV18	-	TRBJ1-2	TGTGCCAGCTCATTCCGACAGGCTAACTATGGCTACACCTTC	CASSFRQANYGYTF
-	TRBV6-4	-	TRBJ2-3	TGTGCCAGCAGCTTGACGGGCGGGGCTAGCACAGATACGCAGTATTTT	CASSLTGGASTDTQYF
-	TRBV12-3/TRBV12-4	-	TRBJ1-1	TGTGCCAGCAGTTTGGGAGGGGGCACTGAAGCTTTCTTT	CASSLGGGTEAFF
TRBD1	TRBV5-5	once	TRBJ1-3	TGTGCCAGCAGCCTTGACAGGGGCTATGGAAACACCATATATTTT	CASSLDRGYGNTIYF
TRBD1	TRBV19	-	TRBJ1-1	TGTGCCAGTACCCCTGGGGCAGGGGGCCGTTTAGGCACTGAAGCTTTCTTT	CASTPGAGGRLGTEAFF
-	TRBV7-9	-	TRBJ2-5	TGTGCCAGCAGCTCCTTGGGGGCCGGGGAGACCCAGTACTTC	CASSSLGAGETQYF
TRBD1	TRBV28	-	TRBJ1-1	TGTGCCAGCAGTCCCGGGACAGGGGGCCTGAACACTGAAGCTTTCTTT	CASSPGTGGLNTEAFF
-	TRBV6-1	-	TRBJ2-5	TGTGCCAGCAGTGAACTAAGTGGGACCCCGCTCTGGAGGGCCCAGTACTTC	CASSELSGTPLWRAQYF
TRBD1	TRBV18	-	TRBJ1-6	TGTGCCAGCTCCCCCGGACAGGGGCATAATTCACCCCTCCACTTT	CASSPGQGHNSPLHF
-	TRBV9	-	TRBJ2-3	TGTGCCAGCAGCGTAGGGACTACAGATACGCAGTATTTT	CASSVGTTDTQYF
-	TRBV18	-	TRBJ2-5	TGTGCCAGCTCACCACCGGCAGGGGTTCGCGGGGAGACCCAGTACTTC	CASSPPAGVRGETQYF
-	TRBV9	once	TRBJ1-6	TGTGCCAGCAGCGTCACCGGTTCGGGATCACCCCTCCACTTT	CASSVTGSGSPLHF
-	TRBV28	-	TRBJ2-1	TGTGCCAGCAGTTCCGACAGACTTGAGCAGTTCTTC	CASSSDRLEQFF
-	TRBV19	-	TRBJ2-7	TGTGCCAGTAGTACGACGCCGACTTACGAGCAGTACTTC	CASSTTPTYEQYF
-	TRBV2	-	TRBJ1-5	TGTGCCAGCAGTGAAGGCAGGGGTAAACAGCCCCAGCATTTT	CASSEGRGKQPQHF
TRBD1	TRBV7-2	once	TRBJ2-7	TGTGCCAGCAGTCGGGGACAGGGGGCAGCCGAGCAGTACTTC	CASSRGQGAAEQYF
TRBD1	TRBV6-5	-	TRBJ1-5	TGTGCCAGCAGTTACTCGGGACAGAAGGGGCAGCCCCAGCATTTT	CASSYSGQKGQPQHF
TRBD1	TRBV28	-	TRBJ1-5	TGTGCCAGCAGGAGAGGACAGGCAAGGGGCAATCAGCCCCAGCATTTT	CASRRGQARGNQPQHF
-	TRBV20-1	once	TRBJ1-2	TGCAGTGCTAGTGGGAGTGGCTCAGGGAACTATGGCTACACCTTC	CSASGSGSGNYGYTF
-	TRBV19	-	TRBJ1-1	TGTGCCAGTACCCCTCGGCCCGGGGGCACTGAAGCTTTCTTT	CASTPRPGGTEAFF
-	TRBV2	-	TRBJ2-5	TGTGCCACCTTGGGGCCCCAAGAGACCCAGTACTTC	CATLGPQETQYF
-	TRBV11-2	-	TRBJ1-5	TGTGCCAGCAGCTTGGAGCTTGGGTTCTCCAATCAGCCCCAGCATTTT	CASSLELGFSNQPQHF
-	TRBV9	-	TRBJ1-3	TGTGCCAGCAGCGTAGGCGGGTTCTCTGGAAACACCATATATTTT	CASSVGGFSGNTIYF
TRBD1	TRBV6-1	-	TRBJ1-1	TGTGCCAGCAGTTCGACAGGGTCGAACACTGAAGCTTTCTTT	CASSSTGSNTEAFF
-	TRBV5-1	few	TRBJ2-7	TGCGCCAGCTCCCAAGCGGAGGGGTACGAGCAGTACTTC	CASSQAEGYEQYF
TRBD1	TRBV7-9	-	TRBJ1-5	TGTGCCAGCAGCTCACAGGGGCGCAATCAGCCCCAGCATTTT	CASSSQGRNQPQHF